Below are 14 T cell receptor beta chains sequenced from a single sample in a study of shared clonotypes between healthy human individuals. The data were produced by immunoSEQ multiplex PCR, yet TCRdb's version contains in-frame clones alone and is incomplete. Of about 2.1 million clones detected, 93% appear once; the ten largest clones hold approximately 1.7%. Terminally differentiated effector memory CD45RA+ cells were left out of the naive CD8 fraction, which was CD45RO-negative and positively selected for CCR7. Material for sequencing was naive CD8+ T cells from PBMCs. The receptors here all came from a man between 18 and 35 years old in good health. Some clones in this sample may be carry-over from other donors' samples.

CDR3 coding DNA: TGTGCCAGCAGCTTGGACAGGGCATTCGGTGAGCAGTTCTTC. Translating gives CASSLDRAFGEQFF. The rearrangement joins TRBV5-4 to TRBJ2-1; possibly TRBD1 for D (6 bases). The germline V gene encodes CDR1 SGHNT and CDR2 YYREEE (reference sequence). This CDR3 spans 14 amino acids. Trimming shortened V by 0 bases and J by 9 bases, and 13 bases separated the two germline ends. Combining the CDR3 with reference TRBV5-4 and TRBJ2-1 gives the whole variable domain ETGVTQSPTHLIKTRGQQVTLRCSSQSGHNTVSWYQQALGQGPQFIFQYYREEENGRGNFPPRFSGLQFPNYSSELNVNALELDDSALYLCASSLDRAFGEQFFGPGTRLTVL.

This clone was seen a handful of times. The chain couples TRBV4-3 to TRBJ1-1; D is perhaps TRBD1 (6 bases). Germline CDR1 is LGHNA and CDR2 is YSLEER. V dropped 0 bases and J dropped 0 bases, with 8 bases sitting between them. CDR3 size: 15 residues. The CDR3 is CASSQERGMNTEAFF. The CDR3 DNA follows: TGCGCCAGCAGCCAAGAGAGGGGGATGAACACTGAAGCTTTCTTT.

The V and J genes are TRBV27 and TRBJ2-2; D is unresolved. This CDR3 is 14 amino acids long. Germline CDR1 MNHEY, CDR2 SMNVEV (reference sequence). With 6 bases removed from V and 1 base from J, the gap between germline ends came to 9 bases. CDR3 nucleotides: TGTGCCAGCAGGCCCCGGAGGAACACCGGGGAGCTGTTTTTT. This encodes CASRPRRNTGELFF.

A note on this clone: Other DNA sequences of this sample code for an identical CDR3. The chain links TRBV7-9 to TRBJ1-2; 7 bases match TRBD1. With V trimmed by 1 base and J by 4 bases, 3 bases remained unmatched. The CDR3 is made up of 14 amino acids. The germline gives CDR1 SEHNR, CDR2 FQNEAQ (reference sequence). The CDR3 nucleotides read TGTGCCAGCAGCTTAGGGACAGGTAGCTATGGCTACACCTTC. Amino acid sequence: CASSLGTGSYGYTF.

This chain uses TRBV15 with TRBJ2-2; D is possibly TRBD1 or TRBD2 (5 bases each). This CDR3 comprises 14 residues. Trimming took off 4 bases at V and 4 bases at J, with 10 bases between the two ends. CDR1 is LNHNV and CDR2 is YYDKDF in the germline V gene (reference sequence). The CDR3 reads CATSILRGTGELFF. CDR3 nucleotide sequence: TGTGCCACCAGCATTTTGAGGGGCACCGGGGAGCTGTTTTTT.

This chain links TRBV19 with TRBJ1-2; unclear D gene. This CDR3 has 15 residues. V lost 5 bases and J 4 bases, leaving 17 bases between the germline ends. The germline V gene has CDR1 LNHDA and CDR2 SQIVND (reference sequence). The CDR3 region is CASSLRGVGSYGYTF. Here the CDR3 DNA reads TGTGCCAGTAGTCTCCGTGGGGTTGGTTCCTATGGCTACACCTTC.

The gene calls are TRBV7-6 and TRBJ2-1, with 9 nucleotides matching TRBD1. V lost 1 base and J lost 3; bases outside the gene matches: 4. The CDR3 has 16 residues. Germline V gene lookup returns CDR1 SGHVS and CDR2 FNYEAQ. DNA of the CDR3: TGTGCCAGCAGCTTAGGATCGGGACAGGGCTACAATGAGCAGTTCTTC. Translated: CASSLGSGQGYNEQFF.

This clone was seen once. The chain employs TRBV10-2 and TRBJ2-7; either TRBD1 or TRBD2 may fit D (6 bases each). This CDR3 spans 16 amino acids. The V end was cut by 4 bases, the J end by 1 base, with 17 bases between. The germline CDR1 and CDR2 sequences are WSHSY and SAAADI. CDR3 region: CASSVSRLGGSYEQYF. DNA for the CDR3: TGCGCCAGCAGTGTCTCCAGACTAGGGGGATCCTACGAGCAGTACTTC.

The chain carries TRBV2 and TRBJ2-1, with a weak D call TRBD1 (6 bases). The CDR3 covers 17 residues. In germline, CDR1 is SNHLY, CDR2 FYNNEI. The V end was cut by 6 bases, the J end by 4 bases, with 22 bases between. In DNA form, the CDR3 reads TGTGCCAGCAGGGGCCAGGGGTTGGGGACAACGTACAATGAGCAGTTCTTC. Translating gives CASRGQGLGTTYNEQFF.

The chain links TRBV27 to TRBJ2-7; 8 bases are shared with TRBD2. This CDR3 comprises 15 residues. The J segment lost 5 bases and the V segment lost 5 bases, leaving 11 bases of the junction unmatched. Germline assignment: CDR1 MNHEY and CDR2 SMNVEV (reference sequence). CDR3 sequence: CASSTLAGKVDEQYF. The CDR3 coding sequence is TGTGCCAGCAGTACCTTAGCGGGAAAAGTCGACGAGCAGTACTTC.

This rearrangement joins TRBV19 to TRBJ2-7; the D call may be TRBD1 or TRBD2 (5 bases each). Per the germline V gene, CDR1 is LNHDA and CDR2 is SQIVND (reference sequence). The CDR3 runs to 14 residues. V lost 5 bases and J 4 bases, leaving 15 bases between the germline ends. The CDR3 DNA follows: TGTGCCAGTAGTTTGGGCGAGGGGCTATACGAGCAGTACTTC. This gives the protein CASSLGEGLYEQYF.

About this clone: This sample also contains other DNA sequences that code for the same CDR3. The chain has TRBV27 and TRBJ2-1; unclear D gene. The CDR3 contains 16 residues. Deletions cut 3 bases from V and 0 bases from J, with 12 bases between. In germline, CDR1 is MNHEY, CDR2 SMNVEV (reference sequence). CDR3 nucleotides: TGTGCCAGCAGTTTGTCGGGTTATTCCTCCTACAATGAGCAGTTCTTC. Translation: CASSLSGYSSYNEQFF.

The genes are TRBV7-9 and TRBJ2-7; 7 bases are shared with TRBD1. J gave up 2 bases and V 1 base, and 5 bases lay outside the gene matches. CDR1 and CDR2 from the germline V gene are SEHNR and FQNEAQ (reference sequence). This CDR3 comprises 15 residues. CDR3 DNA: TGTGCCAGCAGCTTAGGGGACAGAGTAACCTACGAGCAGTACTTC. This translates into CASSLGDRVTYEQYF.

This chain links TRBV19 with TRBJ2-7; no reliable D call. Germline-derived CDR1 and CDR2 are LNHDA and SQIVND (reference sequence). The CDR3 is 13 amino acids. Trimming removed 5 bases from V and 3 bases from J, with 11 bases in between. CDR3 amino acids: CASSPRNNYEQYF. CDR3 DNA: TGTGCCAGTAGTCCTCGGAACAACTACGAGCAGTACTTC.